A single T cell receptor beta chain is shown here with its context. The sample originates from a study of blood T cell repertoires in COVID-19. CDR3 length: 14 residues. V shed 5 bases and J shed 4 bases, with 14 bases lying between them. Looked up from germline, CDR1 is SGHTA and CDR2 is FQGNSA. Repertoires were generated with immunoSEQ multiplex PCR, while TCRdb's copy carries only in-frame clones and drops some. This sample has hundreds of thousands of clones, with 89% found just once. The J gene is TRBJ1-1, the V gene TRBV7-2; tentative D call: TRBD1 (6 bases). This receptor was obtained from a man between 18 and 35 years old with COVID-19, enrolled during active disease. The sequenced sample consisted of peripheral blood. DNA of the CDR3: TGTGCCAGCAGCCCCTGGGGGGGCGTCACTGAAGCTTTCTTT. Translated, it gives CASSPWGGVTEAFF.